This passage covers 17 T cell receptor beta chains from one sample sequenced in a study of response to subunit inactivated influenza vaccine. One entry per CDR3 protein results from TCRdb running MiXCR on the RT-PCR reads. The sample has some 550,000 distinct CDR3 sequences, around 21% seen once. Another study also made use of these data, one on T cells expressing NK-cell markers. Per that study: 5'RACE template switching with UMIs produced the TCR beta cDNA.

Sequenced material: CD4+ T cells sorted from PBMCs, taken approximately 13 days after vaccination. The receptor set was obtained from a man between 45 and 60 years old who received an inactivated influenza vaccine.

As regards this clonotype: The junction departs from germline at one end; a sequencing error may be responsible. The V call is TRBV28, the J call TRBJ1-6; a possible D gene is TRBD1 (5 bases). The CDR3 extends over 14 amino acids. Germline loops: CDR1 MDHEN, CDR2 SYDVKM. The CDR3 sequence: CASSLPGDNSPLHF. CDR3 nucleotide sequence: TGTGCCAGCAGTTTACCGGGGGATAACTCACCCCTCCACTTT.

This chain connects TRBV7-6 to TRBJ2-3, with 9 bases matching TRBD1. The CDR3 has 17 residues. Per the germline V gene, CDR1 is SGHVS and CDR2 is FNYEAQ. V gave up 5 bases and J gave up 3 bases; unmatched junction bases: 12. In DNA, the CDR3 is TGTGCCAGCAGCGCCCGGGGACAGGGCCCGGGAACAGATACGCAGTATTTT. Its protein product is CASSARGQGPGTDTQYF.

The chain recombines TRBV7-9 with TRBJ2-7; possible D gene TRBD2, 5 bases. Germline V gives CDR1 SEHNR, CDR2 FQNEAQ (reference sequence). Trimming took off 4 bases at V and 6 bases at J, with 10 bases between the two ends. This CDR3 region has 12 residues. DNA for the CDR3: TGTGCCAGCAGCTGGAGAGGGTTCGAGCAGTACTTC. This translates into CASSWRGFEQYF.

This clonotype came up a few times. V is TRBV4-2 and J is TRBJ2-1, with D maybe TRBD1 (5 bases). V was pared by 0 bases and J by 8 bases, with 20 bases between. CDR1 is LGHNA, CDR2 YNFKEQ, per germline. This CDR3 region has 17 residues. As DNA, the CDR3 is TGTGCCAGCAGCCAAGATCCCGGCAGGGCATCGTTGCATGAGCAGTTCTTC. It codes for CASSQDPGRASLHEQFF.

This chain's CDR3 is CSARDWISYNEQFF. CDR3 DNA: TGCAGTGCTAGAGACTGGATCTCCTACAATGAGCAGTTCTTC. V gene TRBV20-1 combines with J gene TRBJ2-1; D remains ambiguous. Trimming removed 0 bases from V and 0 bases from J, with 6 bases in between. The CDR3 has 14 amino acids. CDR1 and CDR2 (germline): DFQATT, SNEGSKA (reference sequence).

This clonotype has just a few counts. The V call is TRBV3-1, the J call TRBJ2-7; D is perhaps TRBD2 (6 bases). The CDR3 runs 15 residues. Germline CDR1 reads LGHDT; CDR2 reads YNNKEL (reference sequence). Trimming shortened V by 4 bases and J by 2 bases, and 15 bases separated the two germline ends. CDR3 in DNA: TGTGCCAGCAGCCTAGGGATTGCGGGAACCTACGAGCAGTACTTC. It translates to CASSLGIAGTYEQYF.

V usage is TRBV5-4 and J usage is TRBJ1-1; D is perhaps TRBD1 (5 bases). With 3 bases removed from V and 4 bases from J, the gap between germline ends came to 16 bases. CDR3 length: 15 residues. The V gene's germline CDR1 is SGHNT and CDR2 YYREEE (reference sequence). The CDR3 nucleotides read TGTGCCAGCAGCTCGGCGTTAAACAGGCTCACTGAAGCTTTCTTT. Encoded protein: CASSSALNRLTEAFF.

This clonotype was counted only a few times. This chain uses TRBV20-1 with TRBJ1-5; D is unclear. The germline V gene has CDR1 DFQATT and CDR2 SNEGSKA (reference sequence). Trimming shortened V by 5 bases and J by 3 bases, and 11 bases separated the two germline ends. The CDR3 length is 13 residues. The CDR3 reads CSAPDGNNQPQHF. The CDR3 DNA reads as TGCAGTGCTCCCGACGGAAACAATCAGCCCCAGCATTTT.

V is TRBV7-9 and J is TRBJ2-7; D ambiguous. The CDR3 consists of 12 residues. Germline V gene data show CDR1 as SEHNR and CDR2 as FQNEAQ (reference sequence). Trimming left V 7 bases short and J 2 bases short, with 9 bases between. Here the CDR3 DNA reads TGTGCCAGCACCACAAATACCTACGAGCAGTACTTC. The encoded protein is CASTTNTYEQYF.

This clonotype was picked up a small number of times. The V and J genes are TRBV29-1 and TRBJ2-6; D might be TRBD1 (6 bases). The CDR3 spans 13 residues. The V end was cut by 5 bases, the J end by 2 bases, with 7 bases between. The V gene's germline CDR1 is SQVTM and CDR2 ANQGSEA. CDR3 bases: TGCAGCGTTTGGGGGCCTGGGGCCAACGTCCTGACTTTC. This sequence encodes CSVWGPGANVLTF.

This sequence joins TRBV25-1 and TRBJ2-7, with D unresolved. The CDR3 is 14 amino acids. Looked up from germline, CDR1 is MGHDK and CDR2 is SYGVNS. V lost 1 base to trimming and J lost 0 bases, with 7 bases between them. The CDR3 DNA follows: TGTGCCAGCAGTGAATCCGGCCGCTCCTACGAGCAGTACTTC. Its protein product is CASSESGRSYEQYF.

This clonotype was observed a handful of times. V gene TRBV7-9 combines with J gene TRBJ2-6; 9 bases are shared with TRBD1. The CDR3 has 15 residues. Germline loops: CDR1 SEHNR, CDR2 FQNEAQ (reference sequence). V lost 4 bases and J lost 2; bases outside the gene matches: 0. The CDR3: CASSWDRAGANVLTF. The CDR3 region has the DNA TGTGCCAGCAGCTGGGACAGGGCTGGGGCCAACGTCCTGACTTTC.

Many counts were recorded for this clonotype. The V gene is TRBV6-2 or TRBV6-3, the J gene TRBJ2-1; D may be TRBD1 (5 bases). Germline-derived CDR1 and CDR2 are MNHEY and SVGEGT. The CDR3 sequence is 13 residues long. Trimming took off 2 bases at V and 8 bases at J, with 10 bases between the two ends. CDR3 amino acids: CASSYPGSDEQFF. CDR3 coding DNA: TGTGCCAGCAGTTACCCAGGGTCCGATGAGCAGTTCTTC.

The chain employs TRBV7-9 and TRBJ2-1, with D uncertain. The CDR3 consists of 12 residues. V lost 6 bases, J lost 10 bases, and 13 bases lay in between. CDR1 SEHNR and CDR2 FQNEAQ come from the germline V gene (reference sequence). The CDR3 nucleotides read TGTGCCAGCAGTCATCTTCGGGCCGAGCAGTTCTTC. It translates to CASSHLRAEQFF.

The rearrangement uses TRBV6-1 and TRBJ2-5; 10 nucleotides agree with TRBD2. Trimming cost V 7 bases and J 5 bases; bases outside gene matches: 7. Germline CDR1 and CDR2: MNHNS and SASEGT. This CDR3 is built from 14 residues. In DNA, the CDR3 is TGTGCCAGCAATAAGCGGGGGGGCATCGAGACCCAGTACTTC. It is translated as CASNKRGGIETQYF.

This clonotype was counted between two and nine times. V and J are TRBV20-1 and TRBJ1-4; possibly TRBD1 for D (5 bases). This CDR3 spans 16 amino acids. Trimming pared 0 bases from V and 4 bases from J, leaving 15 bases between. The germline V gene has CDR1 DFQATT and CDR2 SNEGSKA (reference sequence). The CDR3 reads CSARDNGREYNEKLFF. The CDR3 nucleotides read TGCAGTGCTAGAGATAACGGCAGGGAGTATAATGAAAAACTGTTTTTT.

The CDR3 here is CASSTGTSLSPLHF. CDR3 bases: TGTGCCAGCAGTACCGGGACCTCCCTTTCACCCCTCCACTTT. The chain has TRBV7-9 and TRBJ1-6, with D possibly matching TRBD1 (5 bases). V was pared by 6 bases and J by 9 bases, with 15 bases between. Germline loops: CDR1 SEHNR, CDR2 FQNEAQ (reference sequence). CDR3 length equals 14 residues.